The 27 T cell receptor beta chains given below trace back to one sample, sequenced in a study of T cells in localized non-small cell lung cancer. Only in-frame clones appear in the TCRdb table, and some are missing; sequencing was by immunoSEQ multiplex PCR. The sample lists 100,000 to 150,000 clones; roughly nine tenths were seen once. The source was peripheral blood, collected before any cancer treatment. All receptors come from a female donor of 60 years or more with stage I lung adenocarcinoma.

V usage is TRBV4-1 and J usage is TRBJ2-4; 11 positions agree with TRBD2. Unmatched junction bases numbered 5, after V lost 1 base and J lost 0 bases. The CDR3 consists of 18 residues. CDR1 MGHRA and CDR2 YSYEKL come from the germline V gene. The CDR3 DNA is TGCGCCAGCAGCCAAGGACTAGCGGGACTATTAGCCAAAAACATTCAGTACTTC. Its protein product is CASSQGLAGLLAKNIQYF.

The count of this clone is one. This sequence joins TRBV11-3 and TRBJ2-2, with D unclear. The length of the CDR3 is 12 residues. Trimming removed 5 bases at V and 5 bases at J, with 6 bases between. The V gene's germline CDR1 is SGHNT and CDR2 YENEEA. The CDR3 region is CASSPRTGELFF. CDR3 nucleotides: TGTGCCAGCAGCCCCAGGACCGGGGAGCTGTTTTTT. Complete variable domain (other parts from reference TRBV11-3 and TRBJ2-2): EAGVVQSPRYKIIEKKQPVAFWCNPISGHNTLYWYLQNLGQGPELLIRYENEEAVDDSQLPKDRFSAERLKGVDSTLKIQPAELGDSAVYLCASSPRTGELFFGEGSRLTVL.

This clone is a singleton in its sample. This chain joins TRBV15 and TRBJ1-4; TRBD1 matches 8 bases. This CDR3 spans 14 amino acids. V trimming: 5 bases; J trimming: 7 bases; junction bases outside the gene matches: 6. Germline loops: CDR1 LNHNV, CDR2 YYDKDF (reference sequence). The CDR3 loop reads CATSGDRGAEKLFF. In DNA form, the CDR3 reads TGTGCCACCAGCGGTGACAGGGGCGCTGAAAAACTGTTTTTT.

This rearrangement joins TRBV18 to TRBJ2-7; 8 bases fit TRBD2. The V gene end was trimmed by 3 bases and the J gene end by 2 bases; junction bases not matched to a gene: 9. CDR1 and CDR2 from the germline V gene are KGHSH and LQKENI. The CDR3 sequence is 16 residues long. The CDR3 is CASSPESGSNPYEQYF. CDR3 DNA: TGTGCCAGCTCACCGGAAAGCGGGAGCAACCCCTACGAGCAGTACTTC.

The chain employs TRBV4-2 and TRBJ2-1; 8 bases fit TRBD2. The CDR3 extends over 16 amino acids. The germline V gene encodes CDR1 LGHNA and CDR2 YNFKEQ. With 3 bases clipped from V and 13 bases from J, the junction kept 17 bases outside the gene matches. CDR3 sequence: CASSHPGTSLSFPQFF. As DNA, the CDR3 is TGTGCCAGCAGCCACCCCGGGACTAGTCTTTCCTTCCCTCAGTTCTTC.

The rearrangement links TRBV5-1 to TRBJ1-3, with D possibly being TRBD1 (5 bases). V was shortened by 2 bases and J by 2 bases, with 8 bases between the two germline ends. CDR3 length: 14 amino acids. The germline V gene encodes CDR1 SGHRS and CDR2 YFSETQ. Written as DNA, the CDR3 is TGCGCCAGCAGCTTAACGGGGCCTGGAAACACCATATATTTT. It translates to CASSLTGPGNTIYF.

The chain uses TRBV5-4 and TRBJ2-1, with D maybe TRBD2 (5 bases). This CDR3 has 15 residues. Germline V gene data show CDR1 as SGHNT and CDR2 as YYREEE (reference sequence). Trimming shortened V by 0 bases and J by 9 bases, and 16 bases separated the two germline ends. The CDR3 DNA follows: TGTGCCAGCAGCTTGGAGGCTAGCAGACCGTCTGAGCAGTTCTTC. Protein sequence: CASSLEASRPSEQFF. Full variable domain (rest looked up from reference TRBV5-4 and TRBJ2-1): ETGVTQSPTHLIKTRGQQVTLRCSSQSGHNTVSWYQQALGQGPQFIFQYYREEENGRGNFPPRFSGLQFPNYSSELNVNALELDDSALYLCASSLEASRPSEQFFGPGTRLTVL.

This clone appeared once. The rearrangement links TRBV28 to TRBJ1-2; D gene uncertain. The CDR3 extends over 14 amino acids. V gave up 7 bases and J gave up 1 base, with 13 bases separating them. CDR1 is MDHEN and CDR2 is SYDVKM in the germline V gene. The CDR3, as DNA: TGTGCCAGCACCAAAGGCCGCATTAACTATGGCTACACCTTC. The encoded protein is CASTKGRINYGYTF.

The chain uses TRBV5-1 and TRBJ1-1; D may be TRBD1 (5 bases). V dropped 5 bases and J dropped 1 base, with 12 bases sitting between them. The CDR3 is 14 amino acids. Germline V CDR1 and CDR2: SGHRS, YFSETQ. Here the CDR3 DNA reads TGCGCCAGCAGAGTAGTGGGGGAGAACACTGAAGCTTTCTTT. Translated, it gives CASRVVGENTEAFF.

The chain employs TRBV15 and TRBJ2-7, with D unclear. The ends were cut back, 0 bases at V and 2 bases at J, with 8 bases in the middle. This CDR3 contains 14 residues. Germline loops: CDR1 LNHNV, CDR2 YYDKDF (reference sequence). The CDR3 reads CATSRDVGPYEQYF. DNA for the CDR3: TGTGCCACCAGCAGAGATGTTGGCCCCTACGAGCAGTACTTC.

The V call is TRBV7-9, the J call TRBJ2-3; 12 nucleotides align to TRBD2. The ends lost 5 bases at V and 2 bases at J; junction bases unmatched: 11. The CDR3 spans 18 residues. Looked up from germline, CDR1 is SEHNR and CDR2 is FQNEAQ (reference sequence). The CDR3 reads CASSPFGASGRDTDTQYF. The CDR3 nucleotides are TGTGCCAGCAGCCCCTTCGGGGCTAGCGGGAGGGACACAGATACGCAGTATTTT.

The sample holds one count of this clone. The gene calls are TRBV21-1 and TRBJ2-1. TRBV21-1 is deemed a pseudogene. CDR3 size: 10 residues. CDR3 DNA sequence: TGTGCCAGCGGGGACGTCATTGAGTTCTTC. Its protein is CASGDVIEFF.

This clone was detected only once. The CDR3 DNA follows: TGTGCCTGGGTAGAGTCAGTGGGTGAAGCTTTCTTT. Amino acid sequence: CAWVESVGEAFF. This chain connects TRBV30 to TRBJ1-1; no clear D. Germline CDR1 is GTSNPN and CDR2 is SVGIG (reference sequence). Trimming stripped 5 bases from V and 7 bases from J, with 14 bases between. This CDR3 has 12 residues.

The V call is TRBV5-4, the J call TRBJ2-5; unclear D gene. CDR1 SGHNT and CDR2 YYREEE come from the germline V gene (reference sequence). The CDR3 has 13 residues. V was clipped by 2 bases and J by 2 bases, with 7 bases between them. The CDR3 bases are TGTGCCAGCAGCTTTTTACAGCAAGAGACCCAGTACTTC. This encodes CASSFLQQETQYF.

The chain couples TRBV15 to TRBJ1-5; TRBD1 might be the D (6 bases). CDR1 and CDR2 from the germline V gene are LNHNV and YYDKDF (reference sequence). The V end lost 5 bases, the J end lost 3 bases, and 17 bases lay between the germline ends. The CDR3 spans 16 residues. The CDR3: CATSGRGGQFNQPQHF. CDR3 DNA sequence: TGTGCCACCAGCGGTAGGGGGGGGCAGTTCAATCAGCCCCAGCATTTT.

The CDR3 region is CASSLDSGSYDEQYF. The DNA of the CDR3 is TGCGCCAGCAGCTTAGATAGCGGGAGCTATGACGAGCAGTACTTC. The chain uses TRBV5-1 and TRBJ2-7, with 9 bases that match TRBD2. The CDR3 runs 15 residues. Trimming removed 2 bases from V and 5 bases from J; junction bases left unmatched: 8. Germline assignment: CDR1 SGHRS and CDR2 YFSETQ.

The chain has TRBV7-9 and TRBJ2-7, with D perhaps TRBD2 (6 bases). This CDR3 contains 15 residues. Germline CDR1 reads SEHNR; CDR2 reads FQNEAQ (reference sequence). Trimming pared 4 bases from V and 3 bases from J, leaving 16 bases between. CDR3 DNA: TGTGCCAGCAGCTCCGCGAGGACTACCATCTACGAGCAGTACTTC. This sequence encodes CASSSARTTIYEQYF.

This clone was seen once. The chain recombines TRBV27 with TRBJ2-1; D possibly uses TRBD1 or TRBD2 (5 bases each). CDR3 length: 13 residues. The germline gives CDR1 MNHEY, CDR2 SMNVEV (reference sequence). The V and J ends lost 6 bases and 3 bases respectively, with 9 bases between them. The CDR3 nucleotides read TGTGCCAGCAGCGGGGCCAACTACAATGAGCAGTTCTTC. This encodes CASSGANYNEQFF.

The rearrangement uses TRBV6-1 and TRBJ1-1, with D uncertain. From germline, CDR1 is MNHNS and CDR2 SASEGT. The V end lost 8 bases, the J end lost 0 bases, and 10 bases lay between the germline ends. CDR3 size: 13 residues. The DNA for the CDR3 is TGTGCCAGCGGAGACGGACTGAACACTGAAGCTTTCTTT. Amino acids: CASGDGLNTEAFF.

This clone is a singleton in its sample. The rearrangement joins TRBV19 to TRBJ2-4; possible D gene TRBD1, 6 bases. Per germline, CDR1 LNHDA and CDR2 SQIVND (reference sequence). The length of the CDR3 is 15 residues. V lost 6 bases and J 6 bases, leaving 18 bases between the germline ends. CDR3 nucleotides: TGTGCCAGTAGCCCCAGGACAGCCTTTGGAAACATTCAGTACTTC. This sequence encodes CASSPRTAFGNIQYF.

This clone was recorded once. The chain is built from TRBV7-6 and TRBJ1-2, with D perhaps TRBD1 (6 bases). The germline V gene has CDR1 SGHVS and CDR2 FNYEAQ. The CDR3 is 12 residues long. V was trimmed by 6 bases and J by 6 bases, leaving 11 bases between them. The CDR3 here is CASSLTGNGYTF. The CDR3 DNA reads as TGTGCCAGCAGTCTTACAGGGAATGGCTACACCTTC. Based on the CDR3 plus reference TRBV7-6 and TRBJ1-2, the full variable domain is GAGVSQSPRYKVTKRGQDVALRCDPISGHVSLYWYRQALGQGPEFLTYFNYEAQQDKSGLPNDRFSAERPEGSISTLTIQRTEQRDSAMYRCASSLTGNGYTFGSGTRLTVV.

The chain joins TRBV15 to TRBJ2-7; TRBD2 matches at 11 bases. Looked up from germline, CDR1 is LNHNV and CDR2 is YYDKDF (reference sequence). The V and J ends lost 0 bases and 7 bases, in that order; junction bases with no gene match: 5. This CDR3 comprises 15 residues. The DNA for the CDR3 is TGTGCCACCAGCAGAGATAGCGGGAGGGCCGAGGAGCAGTACTTC. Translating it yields CATSRDSGRAEEQYF.

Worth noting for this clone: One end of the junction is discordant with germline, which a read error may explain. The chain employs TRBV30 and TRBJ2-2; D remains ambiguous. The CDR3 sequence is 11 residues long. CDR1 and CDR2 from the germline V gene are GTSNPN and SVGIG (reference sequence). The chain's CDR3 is CAWSPTRELFF. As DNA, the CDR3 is TGTGCCTGGAGTCCCACCAGGGAGCTGTTTTTT.

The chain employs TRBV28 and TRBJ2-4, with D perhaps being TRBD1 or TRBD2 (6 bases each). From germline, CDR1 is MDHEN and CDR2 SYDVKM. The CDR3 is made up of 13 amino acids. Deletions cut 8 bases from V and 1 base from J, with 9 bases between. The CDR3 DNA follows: TGTGCCAGCGGGGGGCTGGCCAAAAACATTCAGTACTTC. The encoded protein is CASGGLAKNIQYF.

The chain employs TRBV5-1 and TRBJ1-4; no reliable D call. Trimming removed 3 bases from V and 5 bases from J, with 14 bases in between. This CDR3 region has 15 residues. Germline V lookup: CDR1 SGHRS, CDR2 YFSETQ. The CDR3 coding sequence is TGCGCCAGCAGCTCTGACACCTCATCCAATGAAAAACTGTTTTTT. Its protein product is CASSSDTSSNEKLFF.

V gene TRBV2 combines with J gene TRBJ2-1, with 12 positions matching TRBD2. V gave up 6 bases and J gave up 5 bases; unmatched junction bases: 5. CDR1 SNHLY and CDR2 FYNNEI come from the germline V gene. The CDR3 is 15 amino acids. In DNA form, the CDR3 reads TGTGCCAGCAGCGCTACTAGCGGGAGGAACAATGAGCAGTTCTTC. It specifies CASSATSGRNNEQFF.

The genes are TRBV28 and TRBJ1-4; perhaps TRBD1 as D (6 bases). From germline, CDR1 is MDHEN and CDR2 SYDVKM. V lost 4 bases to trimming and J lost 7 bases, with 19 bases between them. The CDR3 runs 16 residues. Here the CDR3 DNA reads TGTGCCAGCAGTTCAACCCAACAGGGTGGAGGTGAAAAACTGTTTTTT. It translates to CASSSTQQGGGEKLFF.